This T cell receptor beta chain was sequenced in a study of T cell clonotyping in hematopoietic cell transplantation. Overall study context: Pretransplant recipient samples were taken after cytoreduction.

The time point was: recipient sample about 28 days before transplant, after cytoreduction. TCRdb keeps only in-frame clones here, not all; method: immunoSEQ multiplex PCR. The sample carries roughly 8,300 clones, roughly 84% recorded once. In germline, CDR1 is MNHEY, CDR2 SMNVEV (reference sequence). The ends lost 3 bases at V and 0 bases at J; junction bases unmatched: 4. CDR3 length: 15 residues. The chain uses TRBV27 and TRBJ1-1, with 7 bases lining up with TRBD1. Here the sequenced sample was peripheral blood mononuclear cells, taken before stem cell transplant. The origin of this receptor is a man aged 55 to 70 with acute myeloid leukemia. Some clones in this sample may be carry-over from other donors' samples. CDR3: CASSFAGGMNTEAFF. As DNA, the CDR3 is TGTGCCAGCAGTTTCGCAGGGGGAATGAACACTGAAGCTTTCTTT.